One sample yielded the 9 T cell receptor beta chains listed below, sequenced in a study of T cell responses to AZD1222 COVID-19 vaccine. Profiling relied on immunoSEQ multiplex PCR, and the TCRdb table lists in-frame clones only, not all of them. The sample lists around 180,000 clones; 70% to 90% were seen once. This sample comprised peripheral blood, obtained on day 0 of AZD1222 vaccination. These receptors were taken from an adult in good health.

The rearrangement uses TRBV7-8 and TRBJ1-2; the D gene is possibly TRBD1 (6 bases). Germline V CDR1 and CDR2: SGHVS, FQNEAQ. Deletions cut 1 base from V and 8 bases from J, with 17 bases between. This CDR3 has 15 amino acids. Here the CDR3 reads CASSLDSGTSSGYTF. CDR3 bases: TGTGCCAGCAGCTTAGATTCCGGGACATCCTCCGGCTACACCTTC.

This CDR3 reads CASSISGTDNEKLFF. DNA for the CDR3: TGTGCCAGTAGTATTTCCGGGACAGATAATGAAAAACTGTTTTTT. This chain joins TRBV19 and TRBJ1-4; 7 nucleotides line up with TRBD1. CDR1 and CDR2 from the germline V gene are LNHDA and SQIVND (reference sequence). The junction had 5 bases not matched to a gene; V was cut back by 3 bases and J by 4 bases. The CDR3 is 15 residues long.

The chain has TRBV4-2 and TRBJ2-2, with D perhaps TRBD1 or TRBD2 (5 bases each). The CDR3 is 17 amino acids. Germline assignment: CDR1 LGHNA and CDR2 YNFKEQ. With 7 bases removed from V and 8 bases from J, the gap between germline ends came to 26 bases. CDR3 residues: CASTWLGQGDKKGELFF. CDR3 DNA sequence: TGTGCCAGCACCTGGCTAGGGCAGGGAGATAAAAAGGGGGAGCTGTTTTTT.

The rearrangement uses TRBV4-1 and TRBJ2-3, with 7 bases lining up with TRBD1. The CDR3 has 15 amino acids. The ends lost 4 bases at V and 2 bases at J; junction bases unmatched: 6. Germline V lookup: CDR1 MGHRA, CDR2 YSYEKL. The CDR3 reads CASSRDREDTDTQYF. The CDR3 DNA follows: TGCGCCAGCAGCCGAGACAGGGAAGACACAGATACGCAGTATTTT.

This chain joins TRBV19 and TRBJ2-1, with 9 bases identical to TRBD2. After removal of 5 bases from V and 8 bases from J, the junction contained 10 bases not matched to a gene. CDR3 length: 15 amino acids. Germline CDR1 is LNHDA and CDR2 is SQIVND (reference sequence). CDR3 amino acids: CASSPGGLATDEQFF. As DNA, the CDR3 is TGTGCCAGTAGTCCGGGGGGACTAGCAACCGATGAGCAGTTCTTC.

The chain uses TRBV3-1 (or the pseudogene TRBV3-2) and TRBJ1-2; D is perhaps TRBD1 (5 bases). The CDR3 is 13 residues long. The V end was cut by 4 bases, the J end by 6 bases, with 12 bases between. The germline V gene encodes CDR1 LGHDT and CDR2 YNNKEL (reference sequence). CDR3 sequence: CASSPGDLNGYTF. The CDR3 DNA reads as TGTGCCAGCAGCCCGGGGGATTTGAATGGCTACACCTTC.

The V call is TRBV12-3 or TRBV12-4, the J call TRBJ1-4; D is possibly TRBD1 (5 bases). CDR3 length: 12 amino acids. Trimming left V 7 bases short and J 8 bases short, with 11 bases between. The CDR3 nucleotides read TGTGCCAGCAACCGAGAGGGGGAAAAACTGTTTTTT. It is translated as CASNREGEKLFF.

This sequence joins TRBV28 and TRBJ1-2; D call uncertain. Germline V lookup: CDR1 MDHEN, CDR2 SYDVKM. Between the trimmed V and J ends, which lost 4 bases and 7 bases, there was a span of 16 bases. The CDR3 has 14 amino acids. In nucleotides, the CDR3 is TGTGCCAGCAGTTCTTGGTCCGTTGAGATTGGCTACACCTTC. Amino acid sequence: CASSSWSVEIGYTF.

V is TRBV29-1 and J is TRBJ2-1, with 12 bases lining up with TRBD2. Trimming removed 6 bases from V and 9 bases from J; junction bases left unmatched: 12. CDR1 and CDR2 (germline): SQVTM, ANQGSEA. The CDR3 is 15 residues long. The CDR3 region is CSVGRTSGNEIEQFF. The CDR3 DNA sequence: TGCAGCGTAGGCCGGACTAGCGGGAACGAAATTGAGCAGTTCTTC.